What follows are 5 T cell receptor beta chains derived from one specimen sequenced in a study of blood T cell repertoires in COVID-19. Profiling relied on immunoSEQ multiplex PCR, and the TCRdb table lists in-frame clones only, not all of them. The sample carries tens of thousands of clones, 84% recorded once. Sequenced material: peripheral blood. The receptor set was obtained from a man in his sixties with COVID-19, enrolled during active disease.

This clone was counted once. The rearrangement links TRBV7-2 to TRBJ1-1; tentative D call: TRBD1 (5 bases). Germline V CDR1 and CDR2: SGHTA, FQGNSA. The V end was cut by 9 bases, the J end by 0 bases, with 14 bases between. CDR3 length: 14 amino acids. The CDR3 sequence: CASARQPMNTEAFF. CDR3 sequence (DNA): TGTGCCAGTGCCCGACAGCCAATGAACACTGAAGCTTTCTTT.

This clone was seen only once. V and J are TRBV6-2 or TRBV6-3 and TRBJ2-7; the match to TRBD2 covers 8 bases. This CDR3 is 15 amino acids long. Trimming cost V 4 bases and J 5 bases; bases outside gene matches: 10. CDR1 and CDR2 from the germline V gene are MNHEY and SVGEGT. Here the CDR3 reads CASSFGLAGADEQYF. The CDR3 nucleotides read TGTGCCAGCAGTTTCGGACTAGCTGGCGCCGACGAGCAGTACTTC.

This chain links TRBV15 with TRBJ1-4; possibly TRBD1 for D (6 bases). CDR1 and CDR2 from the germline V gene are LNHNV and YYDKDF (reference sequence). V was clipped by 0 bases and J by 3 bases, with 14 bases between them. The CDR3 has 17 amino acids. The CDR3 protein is CATSREFRGRANEKLFF. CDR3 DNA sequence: TGTGCCACCAGCAGAGAATTTAGGGGGAGGGCTAATGAAAAACTGTTTTTT. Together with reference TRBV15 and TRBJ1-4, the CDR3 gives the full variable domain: DAMVIQNPRYQVTQFGKPVTLSCSQTLNHNVMYWYQQKSSQAPKLLFHYYDKDFNNEADTPDNFQSRRPNTSFCFLDIRSPGLGDTAMYLCATSREFRGRANEKLFFGSGTQLSVL.

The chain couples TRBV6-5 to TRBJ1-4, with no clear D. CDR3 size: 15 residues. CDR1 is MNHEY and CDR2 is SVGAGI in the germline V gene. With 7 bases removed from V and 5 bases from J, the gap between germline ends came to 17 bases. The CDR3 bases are TGTGCCAGCACCCAAACGGGTCGTTGGAATGAAAAACTGTTTTTT. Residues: CASTQTGRWNEKLFF.

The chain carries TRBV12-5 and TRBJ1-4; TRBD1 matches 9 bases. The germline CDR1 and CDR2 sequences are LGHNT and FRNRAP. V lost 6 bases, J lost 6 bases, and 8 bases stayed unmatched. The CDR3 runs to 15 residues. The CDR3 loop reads CASGTPGQGHEKLFF. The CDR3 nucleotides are TGTGCTAGTGGAACTCCGGGACAGGGTCATGAAAAACTGTTTTTT.